Each of the 24 T cell receptor beta chains below was sequenced from the same sample in a study of post-analysis software for immune sequencing data. Unique molecular identifiers were carried by the TCR beta cDNA libraries. TCRdb processed the PCR reads anew with MiXCR; each CDR3 protein has one entry. The sample consists of more than 450,000 distinct CDR3 sequences, around a third of them appearing once. For these receptors, no antigen is known. Points from the study as a whole: TRBV5-6, TRBV5-1 and TRBV20-1 belonged to a set of roughly five TRBV segments that were more frequent in patients than controls.

Sequencing was done on a sample of blood. Source of these receptors: a girl younger than 18 with multiple sclerosis.

This sequence joins TRBV10-2 and TRBJ2-7, with D possibly matching TRBD2 (7 bases). Germline V gives CDR1 WSHSY, CDR2 SAAADI. The V and J ends lost 11 bases and 3 bases respectively, with 14 bases between them. This CDR3 has 12 amino acids. This chain's CDR3 is CAGGEGGYEQYF. In nucleotides, the CDR3 is TGCGCCGGCGGGGAGGGGGGCTACGAGCAGTACTTC.

The sample holds a few counts of this clonotype. The chain links TRBV20-1 to TRBJ2-1; 8 bases fit TRBD2. Germline V gene sequence: CDR1 DFQATT, CDR2 SNEGSKA (reference sequence). CDR3 size: 18 residues. V gave up 1 base and J gave up 0 bases; unmatched junction bases: 11. The CDR3 sequence: CSARALGAGGTSYNEQFF. The CDR3 nucleotides read TGCAGTGCTAGAGCCCTAGGGGCGGGGGGCACCTCCTACAATGAGCAGTTCTTC.

This clonotype was picked up one time. V gene TRBV2 combines with J gene TRBJ2-7; tentative D call: TRBD1 (6 bases). CDR1 and CDR2 (germline): SNHLY, FYNNEI. The CDR3 has 13 residues. The V and J ends lost 4 bases and 10 bases respectively, with 17 bases between them. CDR3 sequence: CASSGSPLDSQYF. In DNA form, the CDR3 reads TGTGCCAGCAGTGGATCCCCTTTGGACAGCCAGTACTTC.

This clonotype was found a few times. The chain joins TRBV7-8 to TRBJ2-5, with a tentative D call TRBD2 (5 bases). Germline CDR1 and CDR2: SGHVS and FQNEAQ. The CDR3 is 16 residues long. Trimming took 5 bases from V and 0 from J, leaving 16 bases between them. CDR3 loop: CASSGGPDADQETQYF. As DNA, the CDR3 is TGTGCCAGCAGCGGAGGCCCGGACGCCGACCAAGAGACCCAGTACTTC.

The chain has TRBV29-1 and TRBJ1-2, with D tentatively TRBD1 (5 bases). V shed 0 bases and J shed 3 bases, with 14 bases lying between them. CDR3 length equals 15 residues. Germline loops: CDR1 SQVTM, CDR2 ANQGSEA. For the CDR3, the DNA is TGCAGCGTTGAAGATCAGGGCCAAGTCTACTATGGCTACACCTTC. The encoded protein is CSVEDQGQVYYGYTF.

The chain couples TRBV20-1 to TRBJ2-3; 11 positions match TRBD1. V was clipped by 6 bases and J by 3 bases; unmatched bases: 5. The CDR3 has 14 residues. The germline V gene encodes CDR1 DFQATT and CDR2 SNEGSKA (reference sequence). The CDR3 sequence is CSARTGGATDTQYF. The DNA for the CDR3 is TGCAGTGCCCGGACAGGGGGCGCGACAGATACGCAGTATTTT.

Only a few counts were recorded for this clonotype. The rearrangement joins TRBV29-1 to TRBJ2-7; 8 positions match TRBD1. Germline V gene lookup returns CDR1 SQVTM and CDR2 ANQGSEA. V shed 4 bases and J 8 bases; nucleotides not matched to a gene: 4. CDR3 length: 11 residues. The CDR3 spells CSVGAGGKQYF. The CDR3 DNA sequence: TGCAGCGTTGGCGCAGGGGGCAAGCAGTACTTC.

This rearrangement joins TRBV6-5 to TRBJ2-3, with D perhaps matching TRBD1 (5 bases). CDR1 is MNHEY, CDR2 SVGAGI, per germline. The CDR3 is made up of 13 amino acids. V lost 8 bases and J 6 bases, leaving 15 bases between the germline ends. The CDR3 reads CASARLYRDTQYF. The DNA of the CDR3 is TGTGCCAGCGCCCGGTTATACAGGGATACGCAGTATTTT.

The gene calls are TRBV20-1 and TRBJ2-1; 7 bases line up with TRBD1. Germline assignment: CDR1 DFQATT and CDR2 SNEGSKA (reference sequence). The CDR3 runs 17 residues. Trimming cost V 6 bases and J 2 bases; bases outside gene matches: 16. For the CDR3, the DNA is TGCAGTGCGAGGACAGGCTCAACTCAACACCCCTACAATGAGCAGTTCTTC. It codes for CSARTGSTQHPYNEQFF.

The chain links TRBV6-5 to TRBJ1-2, with TRBD1 identical over 7 bases. The CDR3 contains 14 residues. The trim removed 5 bases at V and 3 bases at J, leaving 6 bases unmatched. Germline CDR1 MNHEY, CDR2 SVGAGI. The CDR3 region is CASSTGDHYYGYTF. In DNA, the CDR3 is TGTGCCAGCAGTACAGGGGACCACTACTATGGCTACACCTTC.

This clonotype was observed at least ten times. The gene calls are TRBV29-1 and TRBJ2-1; D may be TRBD1 (6 bases). CDR3 length: 14 amino acids. Germline lookup yields CDR1 SQVTM and CDR2 ANQGSEA. The germline V and J ends were trimmed by 2 bases and 4 bases, with 12 bases remaining between them. The CDR3 sequence is CSVENRDQYNEQFF. CDR3 DNA sequence: TGCAGCGTTGAAAACAGGGATCAATACAATGAGCAGTTCTTC.

This chain links TRBV7-8 with TRBJ1-1; tentative D call: TRBD1 (6 bases). Germline V gene data show CDR1 as SGHVS and CDR2 as FQNEAQ. V lost 5 bases and J 7 bases, leaving 17 bases between the germline ends. The CDR3 sequence is 14 residues long. The DNA of the CDR3 is TGTGCCAGCAGCAATGACAGGCTCACTCGTGAAGCTTTCTTT. The encoded protein is CASSNDRLTREAFF.

This rearrangement joins TRBV7-2 to TRBJ1-2; tentative D call: TRBD1 (6 bases). CDR1 and CDR2 from the germline V gene are SGHTA and FQGNSA. Trimming removed 1 base from V and 8 bases from J, with 14 bases in between. The CDR3 covers 14 residues. CDR3 bases: TGTGCCAGCAGCTTAGACTCGTCCAGGGGCGGCTACACCTTC. This encodes CASSLDSSRGGYTF.

Comment on this clonotype: The junction departs from the called germline gene at one end, perhaps through a read error. The chain recombines TRBV6-6 with TRBJ2-7; the D gene could be TRBD1 or TRBD2 (5 bases each). Germline lookup yields CDR1 MNHNY and CDR2 SVGAGI (reference sequence). This CDR3 is 13 amino acids long. The CDR3 reads CASSYLASPEGFF. The DNA of the CDR3 is TGTGCCAGCAGTTACTTGGCTAGCCCCGAGGGGTTCTTC.

The V and J genes are TRBV7-3 and TRBJ2-7, with D possibly TRBD2 on 5 matching bases. CDR3 length: 15 amino acids. Germline V gives CDR1 SGHTA, CDR2 FQGTGA. V lost 1 base and J lost 6, with 16 bases in between. The CDR3, as DNA: TGTGCCAGCAGCTTAATCCCCGGAGGATCTTCCGAGCAGTACTTC. It translates to CASSLIPGGSSEQYF. Supplemented by reference TRBV7-3 and TRBJ2-7, the full variable domain reads GAGVSQTPSNKVTEKGKYVELRCDPISGHTALYWYRQSLGQGPEFLIYFQGTGAADDSGLPNDRFFAVRPEGSVSTLKIQRTERGDSAVYLCASSLIPGGSSEQYFGPGTRLTVT.

The rearrangement uses TRBV29-1 and TRBJ2-2; TRBD1 aligns across 8 bases. This CDR3 has 15 residues. The germline gives CDR1 SQVTM, CDR2 ANQGSEA. The V gene end was trimmed by 5 bases and the J gene end by 0 bases; junction bases not matched to a gene: 5. This chain's CDR3 is CSVHKTGANTGELFF. The CDR3, as DNA: TGCAGCGTTCACAAGACAGGGGCGAACACCGGGGAGCTGTTTTTT.

This clonotype was seen more than once but under ten times. The gene calls are TRBV6-2 or TRBV6-3 and TRBJ2-7; no firm D call. V was cut by 2 bases and J by 3 bases, with 14 bases left in between. CDR3 length equals 15 residues. In germline, CDR1 is MNHEY, CDR2 SVGEGT. DNA for the CDR3: TGTGCCAGCAGTTACATAGCTGTTGGGAACTACGAGCAGTACTTC. Translating it yields CASSYIAVGNYEQYF.

This clonotype was observed a handful of times. This sequence joins TRBV10-2 and TRBJ2-3, with a tentative D call TRBD1 (7 bases). This CDR3 region has 16 residues. Trimming stripped 3 bases from V and 0 bases from J, with 13 bases between. CDR1 is WSHSY, CDR2 SAAADI, per germline. The chain's CDR3 is CASSDAGQISTDTQYF. The CDR3 DNA reads TGCGCCAGCAGTGATGCGGGACAGATAAGCACAGATACGCAGTATTTT.

V is TRBV10-3 and J is TRBJ2-3; 7 bases agree with TRBD1. After removal of 9 bases from V and 0 bases from J, the junction contained 9 bases not matched to a gene. The germline V gene encodes CDR1 ENHRY and CDR2 SYGVKD. The CDR3 length is 15 residues. CDR3 DNA sequence: TGTGCCATTAGAGAGGGGGCGCTGAGCACAGATACGCAGTATTTT. Amino acids: CAIREGALSTDTQYF.

CDR3 bases: TGTGCCAGCAGCGCCCAAGTAGGGGGGACCCAGTACTTC. This encodes CASSAQVGGTQYF. This sequence joins TRBV7-8 and TRBJ2-5, with TRBD1 as a possible D gene (6 bases). Trimming pared 5 bases from V and 7 bases from J, leaving 14 bases between. Germline assignment: CDR1 SGHVS and CDR2 FQNEAQ. This CDR3 spans 13 amino acids.

The V and J genes are TRBV9 and TRBJ2-7; 10 bases agree with TRBD1. The ends lost 0 bases at V and 2 bases at J; junction bases unmatched: 5. CDR3 size: 16 residues. Germline values: CDR1 SGDLS, CDR2 YYNGEE. The CDR3 nucleotides are TGTGCCAGCAGCGTAGATGGGACAGGGGATACCTACGAGCAGTACTTC. Translation gives CASSVDGTGDTYEQYF.

CDR3 sequence reads: CASSLRVRGQKFEETQYF. The CDR3 DNA reads TGTGCCAGCAGCTTAAGGGTGAGAGGACAGAAGTTTGAAGAGACCCAGTACTTC. The chain links TRBV7-2 to TRBJ2-5, with D possibly being TRBD1 (6 bases). The germline gives CDR1 SGHTA, CDR2 FQGNSA. The CDR3 has 18 residues. With 2 bases removed from V and 3 bases from J, the gap between germline ends came to 22 bases.

The chain recombines TRBV5-1 with TRBJ1-1, with 8 nucleotides matching TRBD1. Germline V CDR1 and CDR2: SGHRS, YFSETQ. The J segment lost 1 base and the V segment lost 3 bases, leaving 8 bases of the junction unmatched. The CDR3 contains 16 residues. DNA for the CDR3: TGCGCCAGCAGCTGGACCCGGGACAGGAGGAACACTGAAGCTTTCTTT. This codes for CASSWTRDRRNTEAFF. Looking up the rest from reference TRBV5-1 and TRBJ1-1 gives the full variable domain: KAGVTQTPRYLIKTRGQQVTLSCSPISGHRSVSWYQQTPGQGLQFLFEYFSETQRNKGNFPGRFSGRQFSNSRSEMNVSTLELGDSALYLCASSWTRDRRNTEAFFGQGTRLTVV.

This chain joins TRBV3-1 and TRBJ2-2; no firm D call. The V end lost 2 bases, the J end lost 0 bases, and 7 bases lay between the germline ends. The germline V gene encodes CDR1 LGHDT and CDR2 YNNKEL (reference sequence). The CDR3 is made up of 15 amino acids. In nucleotides, the CDR3 is TGTGCCAGCAGCCAAAGGAGACCGAACACCGGGGAGCTGTTTTTT. This encodes CASSQRRPNTGELFF.